This entry lists 27 T cell receptor beta chains sequenced from one sample in a study of blood T cells in healthy people across ages. PCR was performed a second time for roughly 7 to 12 cycles using a sample-barcoded 5' primer and a J-beta primer mix. Each CDR3 protein is one row after TCRdb ran MiXCR on the 5' RACE reads. This sample has around 800,000 distinct CDR3 sequences; around 62% occur once, and the top ten carry 25% to 35%. Sample: blood. The receptors derive from a man aged 25 to 45 in good health.

The genes are TRBV18 and TRBJ2-6; tentatively, D is TRBD2 (6 bases). CDR3 length equals 16 residues. V was trimmed by 4 bases and J by 6 bases, leaving 16 bases between them. The germline CDR1 and CDR2 sequences are KGHSH and LQKENI. The CDR3 loop is CASSRSSGGAANVLTF. CDR3 nucleotide sequence: TGTGCCAGCTCACGCTCCTCAGGAGGGGCGGCCAACGTCCTGACTTTC. The variable domain in full, completed from reference TRBV18 and TRBJ2-6, reads NAGVMQNPRHLVRRRGQEARLRCSPMKGHSHVYWYRQLPEEGLKFMVYLQKENIIDESGMPKERFSAEFPKEGPSILRIQQVVRGDSAAYFCASSRSSGGAANVLTFGAGSRLTVL.

This chain uses TRBV9 with TRBJ2-7; no firm D call. The CDR3 runs 14 residues. Per germline, CDR1 SGDLS and CDR2 YYNGEE. V lost 1 base and J 5 bases, leaving 13 bases between the germline ends. CDR3 residues: CASSVLADINEQYF. CDR3 bases: TGTGCCAGCAGCGTATTGGCGGATATTAACGAGCAGTACTTC.

This clonotype was seen repeatedly, ten times or more. The chain carries TRBV29-1 and TRBJ2-7; 7 positions match TRBD2. CDR3 length equals 13 residues. Trimming removed 4 bases from V and 4 bases from J; junction bases left unmatched: 7. Germline CDR1 is SQVTM and CDR2 is ANQGSEA. CDR3 region: CSVVQSSGYEQYF. DNA for the CDR3: TGCAGCGTTGTTCAGTCTAGCGGATACGAGCAGTACTTC.

J is TRBJ2-1 and V is TRBV27; D not resolved. Germline loops: CDR1 MNHEY, CDR2 SMNVEV (reference sequence). The CDR3 consists of 13 residues. Trimming pared 5 bases from V and 3 bases from J, leaving 8 bases between. CDR3 amino acids: CASSINLYNEQFF. The DNA for the CDR3 is TGTGCCAGCAGTATAAACCTCTACAATGAGCAGTTCTTC.

This clonotype occurred a few times. The genes are TRBV4-2 and TRBJ2-1; possibly TRBD2 for D (5 bases). The CDR3 has 14 amino acids. Germline V gives CDR1 LGHNA, CDR2 YNFKEQ. V shed 0 bases and J shed 7 bases, with 10 bases lying between them. The CDR3 nucleotides are TGTGCCAGCAGCCAAGAAGAGGGCAGGAATGAGCAGTTCTTC. Translating it yields CASSQEEGRNEQFF.

This clonotype was seen just once. The rearrangement links TRBV20-1 to TRBJ2-7; D is unclear. Germline CDR1 is DFQATT and CDR2 is SNEGSKA (reference sequence). Trimming stripped 3 bases from V and 0 bases from J, with 12 bases between. The CDR3 is 14 amino acids. The CDR3 region has the DNA TGCAGTGCTAGGCCGCCGGCGATCTCCTACGAGCAGTACTTC. This gives the protein CSARPPAISYEQYF.

The rearrangement joins TRBV3-1 to TRBJ2-4; 7 positions match TRBD1. The J call may be faulty, since TRBJ2-7 better matches the DNA end. Germline lookup yields CDR1 LGHDT and CDR2 YNNKEL (reference sequence). The CDR3 covers 16 residues. CDR3: CASSQDLRDRDYEQYF. Here the CDR3 DNA reads TGTGCCAGCAGCCAAGATCTTCGGGACAGAGACTACGAGCAGTACTTC.

This clonotype was counted once. The rearrangement joins TRBV7-9 to TRBJ2-1; TRBD1 matches at 10 bases. Germline-derived CDR1 and CDR2 are SEHNR and FQNEAQ (reference sequence). J gave up 4 bases and V 5 bases, and 11 bases lay outside the gene matches. The CDR3 runs to 17 residues. CDR3 nucleotide sequence: TGTGCCAGCAGCCCTCATGTTCGGGACAGGGGATACAATGAGCAGTTCTTC. This sequence encodes CASSPHVRDRGYNEQFF.

This clonotype was counted ten times or more. This chain links TRBV9 with TRBJ2-3; D assignment may be TRBD1 or TRBD2 (6 bases each). CDR3 length equals 14 residues. With 2 bases removed from V and 8 bases from J, the gap between germline ends came to 15 bases. Germline CDR1 and CDR2: SGDLS and YYNGEE. CDR3 loop: CASSVHHEGGTQYF. The CDR3 nucleotides are TGTGCCAGCAGCGTGCACCACGAGGGGGGTACGCAGTATTTT.

The rearrangement joins TRBV6-2 or TRBV6-3 to TRBJ2-7, with 14 nucleotides matching TRBD2. This CDR3 region has 14 residues. Trimming removed 5 bases from V and 7 bases from J; junction bases left unmatched: 4. CDR1 and CDR2 from the germline V gene are MNHEY and SVGEGT. Written as DNA, the CDR3 is TGTGCCAGCAGTGGGACTAGCGGGGGACGTGAGCAGTACTTC. This gives the protein CASSGTSGGREQYF.

J is TRBJ2-4 and V is TRBV25-1; D is unresolved. Matching the DNA end better, TRBJ2-7 makes the J call doubtful. CDR1 MGHDK and CDR2 SYGVNS come from the germline V gene. The CDR3 contains 14 residues. DNA of the CDR3: TGTGCCAGCAGTGAATTGGGCAGCAACTACGAGCAGTACTTC. Amino acids: CASSELGSNYEQYF.

Only a few counts were recorded for this clonotype. The V call is TRBV7-2, the J call TRBJ2-1, with D tentatively TRBD1 or TRBD2 (5 bases each). Trimming stripped 1 base from V and 3 bases from J, with 10 bases between. CDR3 length equals 15 residues. The germline CDR1 and CDR2 sequences are SGHTA and FQGNSA. In nucleotides, the CDR3 is TGTGCCAGCAGCTTAGTAGGGGACCACTACAATGAGCAGTTCTTC. Its translation: CASSLVGDHYNEQFF. Together with reference TRBV7-2 and TRBJ2-1, the CDR3 gives the full variable domain: GAGVSQSPSNKVTEKGKDVELRCDPISGHTALYWYRQSLGQGLEFLIYFQGNSAPDKSGLPSDRFSAERTGGSVSTLTIQRTQQEDSAVYLCASSLVGDHYNEQFFGPGTRLTVL.

The chain employs TRBV3-1 and TRBJ1-6, with 7 bases that match TRBD1. The CDR3 covers 14 residues. CDR1 LGHDT and CDR2 YNNKEL come from the germline V gene (reference sequence). Losses at the gene ends were 1 base for V and 8 bases for J; bases not matched to a gene: 2. The CDR3 DNA reads TGTGCCAGCAGCCAAGGGACAGGCCATTCACCCCTCCACTTT. It encodes CASSQGTGHSPLHF.

The chain joins TRBV7-3 to TRBJ2-3, with 8 bases that match TRBD2. This CDR3 has 14 residues. Germline V gene sequence: CDR1 SGHTA, CDR2 FQGTGA. J gave up 4 bases and V 6 bases, and 6 bases lay outside the gene matches. CDR3 sequence (DNA): TGTGCCAGCAGTCGGGCGGGGGGCGCAGATACGCAGTATTTT. Translation: CASSRAGGADTQYF.

The chain combines TRBV20-1 with TRBJ2-5, with D tentatively TRBD2 (6 bases). V lost 1 base and J lost 4, with 10 bases in between. The germline CDR1 and CDR2 sequences are DFQATT and SNEGSKA (reference sequence). The CDR3 contains 13 residues. The DNA of the CDR3 is TGCAGTGCTAGAGTAGGAGGGCTAGAGACCCAGTACTTC. Residues: CSARVGGLETQYF.

V usage is TRBV5-6 and J usage is TRBJ2-1; weak D call: TRBD1 (5 bases). The CDR3 is 16 amino acids. V lost 4 bases and J 0 bases, leaving 14 bases between the germline ends. CDR1 is SGHDT and CDR2 is YYEEEE in the germline V gene. CDR3 loop: CASSRGHRSSYNEQFF. The CDR3 bases are TGTGCCAGCAGCAGAGGACACCGGAGCTCCTACAATGAGCAGTTCTTC.

This clonotype was seen a handful of times. The genes are TRBV4-2 and TRBJ2-5, with D perhaps assigned TRBD1 or TRBD2 (5 bases each). The V gene lost 2 bases and the J gene lost 1 base, with 17 bases spanning the gap. This CDR3 has 17 residues. Germline lookup yields CDR1 LGHNA and CDR2 YNFKEQ. The CDR3 DNA is TGTGCCAGCAGCCAACACACCGGGACCGAAACCCAAGAGACCCAGTACTTC. Translating gives CASSQHTGTETQETQYF.

This clonotype was observed a handful of times. The V call is TRBV20-1, the J call TRBJ1-2, with D possibly matching TRBD1 (6 bases). CDR3 length: 14 residues. The germline CDR1 and CDR2 sequences are DFQATT and SNEGSKA (reference sequence). With 5 bases removed from V and 7 bases from J, the gap between germline ends came to 20 bases. As DNA, the CDR3 is TGCAGTGCTCGAAATCCAGACAGGTCTGGTGGCTACACCTTC. Its translation: CSARNPDRSGGYTF.

The V and J genes are TRBV5-1 and TRBJ2-4, with D possibly matching TRBD1 (6 bases). The assigned J gene may be wrong: the sequence end matches TRBJ2-7 better. CDR1 SGHRS and CDR2 YFSETQ come from the germline V gene. The CDR3 is made up of 15 amino acids. CDR3 sequence: CASSPRTAASYEQYF. CDR3 in DNA: TGCGCCAGCAGTCCCAGGACAGCGGCTTCCTACGAGCAGTACTTC.

At least ten counts were recorded for this clonotype. The rearrangement uses TRBV20-1 and TRBJ2-5; D is undetermined. Germline loops: CDR1 DFQATT, CDR2 SNEGSKA (reference sequence). Trimming cost V 3 bases and J 1 base, with 12 bases left between them. CDR3 length: 14 residues. The CDR3 sequence: CSARMYGRQETQYF. DNA for the CDR3: TGCAGTGCTAGGATGTACGGACGCCAAGAGACCCAGTACTTC.

The chain uses TRBV20-1 and TRBJ2-5; unclear D gene. The length of the CDR3 is 13 residues. From germline, CDR1 is DFQATT and CDR2 SNEGSKA (reference sequence). The chain's CDR3 is CSARTAPQETQYF. CDR3 coding DNA: TGCAGCGCCCGAACCGCGCCCCAAGAGACCCAGTACTTC.

The chain is built from TRBV5-1 and TRBJ2-5, with 10 bases that match TRBD2. The length of the CDR3 is 16 residues. The J segment lost 1 base and the V segment lost 2 bases, leaving 5 bases of the junction unmatched. Germline CDR1 SGHRS, CDR2 YFSETQ. CDR3 protein: CASSFGLAEIQETQYF. For the CDR3, the DNA is TGCGCCAGCAGCTTTGGACTAGCGGAGATCCAAGAGACCCAGTACTTC.

The chain is built from TRBV25-1 and TRBJ1-1, with D possibly TRBD1 on 5 matching bases. The V gene lost 4 bases and the J gene lost 6 bases, with 21 bases spanning the gap. Germline CDR1 and CDR2: MGHDK and SYGVNS. This CDR3 contains 16 residues. CDR3 sequence reads: CASSAGGGLPAPEAFF. Here the CDR3 DNA reads TGTGCCAGCAGTGCCGGGGGGGGACTCCCAGCGCCTGAAGCTTTCTTT.

The chain links TRBV4-2 to TRBJ1-6, with D unresolved. The CDR3 is 14 residues long. Germline V gene sequence: CDR1 LGHNA, CDR2 YNFKEQ. V shed 6 bases and J shed 8 bases, with 14 bases lying between them. The CDR3 DNA reads as TGTGCCAGCAGTAACAGTAGATGGGATTCACCCCTCCACTTT. It codes for CASSNSRWDSPLHF.

This chain uses TRBV29-1 with TRBJ2-2; TRBD1 is a possible D gene (5 bases). The V end lost 6 bases, the J end lost 2 bases, and 13 bases lay between the germline ends. This CDR3 spans 14 amino acids. Per the germline V gene, CDR1 is SQVTM and CDR2 is ANQGSEA. CDR3 nucleotides: TGCAGCGTCGCTCAGGGATTCAACACCGGGGAGCTGTTTTTT. Encoded protein: CSVAQGFNTGELFF.

The chain employs TRBV24-1 and TRBJ2-4; D call uncertain. Matching the DNA end better, TRBJ2-5 makes the J call doubtful. Germline CDR1 and CDR2: KGHDR and SFDVKD. This CDR3 comprises 14 residues. This CDR3 reads CATSDLRQPETQYF. The DNA of the CDR3 is TGTGCCACCAGTGATTTAAGGCAACCAGAGACCCAGTACTTC.

The V gene is TRBV3-1, the J gene TRBJ1-2, with D tentatively TRBD1 (6 bases). V shed 8 bases and J shed 0 bases, with 19 bases lying between them. Germline CDR1 and CDR2: LGHDT and YNNKEL (reference sequence). The CDR3 sequence is 16 residues long. This CDR3 reads CASAQRGGRSNYGYTF. The CDR3 DNA sequence: TGTGCCAGCGCCCAGAGGGGGGGACGGTCTAACTATGGCTACACCTTC.